These T cell receptor beta chains were read from a single sample in a study of patients and donors after allogeneic stem cell transplantation. TCRdb processed the RT-PCR reads anew with MiXCR; each CDR3 protein has one entry. Of about 230,000 distinct CDR3 sequences listed, 11% to 15% are singletons. Specimen: blood, either unsorted or a sorted T cell fraction (not recorded which). All receptors derive from a human donor who was either an allogeneic HSCT recipient or a stem cell or donor lymphocyte infusion donor (not recorded which). It is not recorded whose cells these are; they may come from a transplant donor. The CDR3 runs from the conserved cysteine through the conserved F or W. The order of the fields is clone size, J gene, CDR3 length, V gene, D gene, CDR3 DNA, CDR3 protein. D genes are given only for firm matches. Expanded clones are given a class, and other clones once, few, many or no size at all.

clone size: .; J gene: TRBJ1-1; CDR3 length: 16; V gene: TRBV6-5; D gene: TRBD1; CDR3 DNA: TGTGCCAGCAGTTACTCGATCAGTGTCGGACAGGTTGAAGCTTTCTTT; CDR3 protein: CASSYSISVGQVEAFF
clone size: few; J gene: TRBJ2-1; CDR3 length: 13; V gene: TRBV20-1; D gene: .; CDR3 DNA: TGCAGTGCTTCAGCGGGCCAATACAATGAGCAGTTCTTC; CDR3 protein: CSASAGQYNEQFF
clone size: .; J gene: TRBJ1-1; CDR3 length: 14; V gene: TRBV19; D gene: .; CDR3 DNA: TGTGCCAGTATAGGACTGGCATTGGCAACTGAAGCTTTCTTT; CDR3 protein: CASIGLALATEAFF
clone size: few; J gene: TRBJ1-6; CDR3 length: 17; V gene: TRBV3-1; D gene: .; CDR3 DNA: TGTGCCAGCAGCCAAGGGGCAGTACGGAGCTCGAATTCACCCCTCCACTTT; CDR3 protein: CASSQGAVRSSNSPLHF
clone size: .; J gene: TRBJ1-4; CDR3 length: 13; V gene: TRBV5-1; D gene: .; CDR3 DNA: TGCGCCAGCAGCGGCGTAAGAAATGAAAAACTGTTTTTT; CDR3 protein: CASSGVRNEKLFF
clone size: .; J gene: TRBJ2-1; CDR3 length: 14; V gene: TRBV6-1; D gene: .; CDR3 DNA: TGTGCCAGCACCGAGGGGGGCACCTACAATGAGCAGTTCTTC; CDR3 protein: CASTEGGTYNEQFF
clone size: few; J gene: TRBJ2-2; CDR3 length: 15; V gene: TRBV18; D gene: .; CDR3 DNA: TGTGCCAGCTCACCACTATCACTACCTACCGGGGAGCTGTTTTTT; CDR3 protein: CASSPLSLPTGELFF
clone size: .; J gene: TRBJ2-7; CDR3 length: 14; V gene: TRBV25-1; D gene: .; CDR3 DNA: TGTGCCAGCAGTGCCCGGGACCAGGTGGACGAGCAGTACTTC; CDR3 protein: CASSARDQVDEQYF
clone size: few; J gene: TRBJ1-1; CDR3 length: 14; V gene: TRBV25-1; D gene: .; CDR3 DNA: TGTGCCAGCAGTGAATGGGGGGGGGAGACTGAAGCTTTCTTT; CDR3 protein: CASSEWGGETEAFF
clone size: few; J gene: TRBJ2-7; CDR3 length: 13; V gene: TRBV18; D gene: TRBD2; CDR3 DNA: TGTGCCAGCTCACCCGAGCGGGGGTACGAGCAGTACTTC; CDR3 protein: CASSPERGYEQYF
clone size: many; J gene: TRBJ2-7; CDR3 length: 12; V gene: TRBV29-1; D gene: TRBD2; CDR3 DNA: TGCAGCGCAGGGACTAGAGTGGGGGAGCAGTACTTC; CDR3 protein: CSAGTRVGEQYF
clone size: few; J gene: TRBJ2-3; CDR3 length: 12; V gene: TRBV20-1; D gene: .; CDR3 DNA: TGCAGTGCCCCAAGCGGCACAGATACGCAGTATTTT; CDR3 protein: CSAPSGTDTQYF